The 21 T cell receptor beta chains reported below all come from one sample, sequenced in a study of OX40 agonist ivuxolimab in advanced cancers. Method: immunoSEQ multiplex PCR; TCRdb's copy keeps in-frame clones and lacks some. The sample contains 50,000 to 70,000 clones, 87% of which appear only once. Sample: CD4+ or CD8+ T cells sorted from blood, taken in a trial of the OX40 agonist ivuxolimab. Receptors originate from an adult with an advanced solid tumor such as melanoma, head and neck, liver or kidney cancer.

By share of the sample, this clone is medium-sized. The chain joins TRBV5-1 to TRBJ2-7; tentative D call: TRBD1 (6 bases). CDR1 and CDR2 (germline): SGHRS, YFSETQ. The length of the CDR3 is 14 residues. V was pared by 0 bases and J by 1 base, with 8 bases between. The CDR3 DNA reads as TGCGCCAGCAGCTTGGGGACAGTGTCCTACGAGCAGTACTTC. Translating gives CASSLGTVSYEQYF.

The chain joins TRBV10-3 to TRBJ2-3; 16 nucleotides match TRBD2. CDR1 is ENHRY and CDR2 is SYGVKD in the germline V gene. The CDR3 length is 22 residues. The junction had 20 bases not matched to a gene; V was cut back by 4 bases and J by 4 bases. As DNA, the CDR3 is TGTGCCATCAGTGGCCAACGAACCGGGACTAGCGGGGGGGCGGTTTTACCAGATACGCAGTATTTT. Translating it yields CAISGQRTGTSGGAVLPDTQYF.

The chain is built from TRBV10-2 and TRBJ1-2; the D gene is possibly TRBD1 (6 bases). Germline CDR1 reads WSHSY; CDR2 reads SAAADI. The CDR3 is made up of 17 amino acids. V was trimmed by 4 bases and J by 2 bases, leaving 20 bases between them. The DNA of the CDR3 is TGCGCCAGCAGTGGACCCCCTAGAGCCAGGGGAAACTATGGCTACACCTTC. It yields the protein CASSGPPRARGNYGYTF.

The J gene is TRBJ2-3, the V gene TRBV15, with 9 nucleotides matching TRBD1. The V segment lost 4 bases and the J segment 7 bases; nucleotides outside the gene matches: 9. The CDR3 length is 15 residues. The germline gives CDR1 LNHNV, CDR2 YYDKDF (reference sequence). CDR3 sequence reads: CATSTRDRAANTQYF. CDR3 in DNA: TGTGCCACCAGCACCCGGGACAGGGCGGCGAATACGCAGTATTTT.

The chain links TRBV5-8 to TRBJ1-5, with a tentative D call TRBD1 (6 bases). Germline lookup yields CDR1 SGHTS and CDR2 YDEGEE. V lost 4 bases and J 5 bases, leaving 13 bases between the germline ends. The CDR3 contains 14 residues. CDR3 in amino acids: CASSPGQTHQPQHF. As DNA, the CDR3 is TGTGCCAGCAGCCCGGGACAAACTCATCAGCCCCAGCATTTT.

This chain joins TRBV11-2 and TRBJ2-7; 7 bases fit TRBD1. The CDR3 extends over 13 amino acids. With 0 bases clipped from V and 6 bases from J, the junction kept 2 bases outside the gene matches. The germline CDR1 and CDR2 sequences are SGHAT and FQNNGV. CDR3 in DNA: TGTGCCAGCAGCTTAGAATACAGGGGCGAGCAGTACTTC. Translation: CASSLEYRGEQYF.

V usage is TRBV28 and J usage is TRBJ1-1, with D perhaps matching TRBD1 (5 bases). CDR1 and CDR2 from the germline V gene are MDHEN and SYDVKM. V was shortened by 4 bases and J by 1 base, with 16 bases between the two germline ends. The CDR3 runs 16 residues. For the CDR3, the DNA is TGTGCCAGCAGTTCCCCCTCCCCGGGGGGGAACACTGAAGCTTTCTTT. Translating gives CASSSPSPGGNTEAFF.

Note on this clone: Other DNA variants within this sample encode the same CDR3. The genes are TRBV4-1 and TRBJ1-1, with 8 positions matching TRBD1. This CDR3 comprises 15 residues. CDR1 MGHRA and CDR2 YSYEKL come from the germline V gene. After removal of 0 bases from V and 3 bases from J, the junction contained 3 bases not matched to a gene. CDR3 amino acids: CASSQEVTGDTEAFF. The CDR3, as DNA: TGCGCCAGCAGCCAAGAGGTGACAGGGGACACTGAAGCTTTCTTT.

The V gene is TRBV13, the J gene TRBJ2-1, with D perhaps matching TRBD2 (6 bases). V was trimmed by 3 bases and J by 5 bases, leaving 11 bases between them. The CDR3 covers 14 residues. CDR1 is PRHDT, CDR2 FYEKMQ, per germline (reference sequence). Here the CDR3 reads CASSLGGIHNEQFF. The DNA for the CDR3 is TGTGCCAGCAGCTTGGGGGGTATCCACAATGAGCAGTTCTTC.

This clone was detected only once. V usage is TRBV9 and J usage is TRBJ2-6, with TRBD1 as a possible D gene (5 bases). The germline V gene encodes CDR1 SGDLS and CDR2 YYNGEE. The CDR3 covers 15 residues. V was cut by 4 bases and J by 0 bases, with 8 bases left in between. This CDR3 is CASSPQGSGANVLTF. The CDR3, as DNA: TGTGCCAGCAGCCCTCAGGGCTCTGGGGCCAACGTCCTGACTTTC. The variable domain in full, with the rest retrieved from reference TRBV9 and TRBJ2-6, is DSGVTQTPKHLITATGQRVTLRCSPRSGDLSVYWYQQSLDQGLQFLIQYYNGEERAKGNILERFSAQQFPDLHSELNLSSLELGDSALYFCASSPQGSGANVLTFGAGSRLTVL.

CDR3 loop: CASSLTGGQNAFF. For the CDR3, the DNA is TGTGCCAGCAGCTTAACGGGGGGGCAGAACGCTTTCTTT. The rearrangement joins TRBV7-3 to TRBJ1-1, with D perhaps matching TRBD1 (6 bases). This CDR3 has 13 residues. With 0 bases removed from V and 11 bases from J, the gap between germline ends came to 13 bases. Per the germline V gene, CDR1 is SGHTA and CDR2 is FQGTGA.

The chain uses TRBV7-9 and TRBJ2-7; D possibly matches TRBD1 or TRBD2 (5 bases each). Trimming removed 5 bases at V and 7 bases at J, with 21 bases between. The CDR3 loop spans 15 amino acids. CDR1 is SEHNR and CDR2 is FQNEAQ in the germline V gene (reference sequence). The DNA for the CDR3 is TGTGCCAGCAGCGAAACCGGGACCCGCTCTAGTGAGCAGTACTTC. Amino acids: CASSETGTRSSEQYF.

V and J are TRBV19 and TRBJ2-6; the match to TRBD1 covers 10 bases. The length of the CDR3 is 17 residues. V shed 1 base and J 2 bases; nucleotides not matched to a gene: 2. CDR1 is LNHDA, CDR2 SQIVND, per germline (reference sequence). The CDR3 DNA is TGTGCCAGTAGTATAGGACAGGGGGCAGCTGGGGCCAACGTCCTGACTTTC. Protein product: CASSIGQGAAGANVLTF. The complete variable domain, with remaining parts taken from reference TRBV19 and TRBJ2-6, reads DGGITQSPKYLFRKEGQNVTLSCEQNLNHDAMYWYRQDPGQGLRLIYYSQIVNDFQKGDIAEGYSVSREKKESFPLTVTSAQKNPTAFYLCASSIGQGAAGANVLTFGAGSRLTVL.

The CDR3 region is CASSQYYSGVNDEQFF. DNA for the CDR3: TGTGCCAGCAGCCAATACTACTCCGGGGTTAACGATGAGCAGTTCTTC. The chain couples TRBV7-9 to TRBJ2-1, with TRBD2 as a possible D gene (5 bases). V was shortened by 5 bases and J by 8 bases, with 22 bases between the two germline ends. CDR1 and CDR2 (germline): SEHNR, FQNEAQ (reference sequence). The CDR3 runs 16 residues.

The chain employs TRBV4-2 and TRBJ1-1; no clear D. In germline, CDR1 is LGHNA, CDR2 YNFKEQ. Trimming cost V 2 bases and J 6 bases, with 13 bases left between them. This CDR3 has 14 residues. CDR3 sequence reads: CASSQHEVGAEAFF. The CDR3 DNA sequence: TGTGCCAGCAGCCAACACGAGGTGGGCGCTGAAGCTTTCTTT.

This clone was counted a single time. This sequence joins TRBV11-2 and TRBJ2-5, with 11 bases identical to TRBD2. Trimming removed 4 bases from V and 5 bases from J; junction bases left unmatched: 9. Germline CDR1 reads SGHAT; CDR2 reads FQNNGV. CDR3 length: 16 amino acids. CDR3 in DNA: TGTGCCAGCAGCTCTACTAGCGGGGGTCGGGGGGAGACCCAGTACTTC. Translated: CASSSTSGGRGETQYF.

This chain links TRBV10-1 with TRBJ2-1; possible D gene TRBD2, 7 bases. V lost 3 bases to trimming and J lost 6 bases, with 12 bases between them. The CDR3 has 14 amino acids. Germline V gives CDR1 WNHNN, CDR2 SYGVQD (reference sequence). This CDR3 reads CASSDAGALNEQFF. The CDR3 DNA sequence: TGCGCCAGCAGTGACGCGGGGGCCCTCAATGAGCAGTTCTTC.

The chain uses TRBV10-2 and TRBJ1-1; D gene uncertain. Trimming took 10 bases from V and 3 from J, leaving 15 bases between them. The germline gives CDR1 WSHSY, CDR2 SAAADI. This CDR3 region has 13 residues. The CDR3 here is CATRNHLDTEAFF. The CDR3 DNA follows: TGCGCCACCCGGAATCACTTAGACACTGAAGCTTTCTTT.

The CDR3 here is CASSMGLASYEQYF. The CDR3 DNA is TGTGCCAGTAGTATGGGGCTAGCGAGCTACGAGCAGTACTTC. The chain uses TRBV19 and TRBJ2-7; TRBD2 might be the D (6 bases). Germline V gene lookup returns CDR1 LNHDA and CDR2 SQIVND (reference sequence). The CDR3 runs to 14 residues. V lost 3 bases and J 3 bases, leaving 12 bases between the germline ends.

The chain combines TRBV7-2 with TRBJ1-1; D is ambiguous. V was clipped by 3 bases and J by 1 base, with 6 bases between them. Germline V gene data show CDR1 as SGHTA and CDR2 as FQGNSA. The CDR3 is 13 residues long. CDR3 coding DNA: TGTGCCAGCAGCTTCGGCCCGAACACTGAAGCTTTCTTT. It encodes CASSFGPNTEAFF.

This clone was observed once. The genes are TRBV10-3 and TRBJ2-7; tentatively, D is TRBD1 or TRBD2 (5 bases each). This CDR3 comprises 12 residues. The germline CDR1 and CDR2 sequences are ENHRY and SYGVKD. Trimming took 8 bases from V and 4 from J, leaving 12 bases between them. The CDR3 DNA follows: TGTGCCATCTCTAGGGACGGATACGAGCAGTACTTC. Translating it yields CAISRDGYEQYF.